A selection of T cell receptor beta chains follows, all from one sample in a study of neoadjuvant anti-PD-1 for oral cavity cancer. Libraries were prepared by immunoSEQ multiplex PCR; TCRdb keeps only in-frame clonotypes and omits some of them. The sample shows tens of thousands of clones, around 80% of them seen only once. The specimen was PBMCs, collected before nivolumab (anti-PD-1) treatment. The receptors shown here come from a person between 35 and 79 years old with oral cavity squamous cell carcinoma. The CDR3 runs from the conserved cysteine through the conserved F or W. Fields, in order: V gene, J gene, D gene, clone size, CDR3 DNA, CDR3 protein. D genes are given only for firm matches. Some rows have no size entry. The others give once, few or many, or a class for an expanded clone.

>TRBV9|TRBJ1-2|.|.
TGTGCCAGCAGCGGTAAAACAGTATTCTATGGCTACACCTTC
CASSGKTVFYGYTF
>TRBV7-2|TRBJ2-3|TRBD2|.
TGTGCCAGCGGAGCGGGGGCGGGGGATACGCAGTATTTT
CASGAGAGDTQYF
>TRBV6-1|TRBJ1-4|.|.
TGTGCCAGCAGTGAAATAACGCGAGAAAAACTGTTTTTT
CASSEITREKLFF
>TRBV7-9|TRBJ1-5|.|.
TGTGCCAGCGGAGGACAGCTCAATCAGCCCCAGCATTTT
CASGGQLNQPQHF
>TRBV27|TRBJ2-3|.|once
TGTGCCAGCAGAGCTTGGAGGGTCACAGATACGCAGTATTTT
CASRAWRVTDTQYF
>TRBV27|TRBJ2-2|TRBD2|.
TGTGCCAGCAGCCCCGGGGGGGTGGGCACCGGGGAGCTGTTTTTT
CASSPGGVGTGELFF
>TRBV28|TRBJ1-2|TRBD1|few
TGTGCCAGCAGTTTAGGGGGACAGGGCTATGGCTACACCTTC
CASSLGGQGYGYTF
>TRBV7-2|TRBJ2-5|TRBD2|.
TGTGCCAGCAGCTTGGGACTAGCGGTAGAGACCCAGTACTTC
CASSLGLAVETQYF
>TRBV7-3|TRBJ1-6|.|.
TGTGCCAGCAGCTTAGGCAGCTCGAATTCACCCCTCCACTTT
CASSLGSSNSPLHF
>TRBV5-1|TRBJ1-3|.|.
TGCGCCAGCAGCTTGGACGGGCAGGTCTACGCTGGAAACACCATATATTTT
CASSLDGQVYAGNTIYF
>TRBV7-9|TRBJ1-6|TRBD1|few
TGTGCCAGCAGCTTCCGCACAGGGGTTGAATCACCCCTCCACTTT
CASSFRTGVESPLHF
>TRBV28|TRBJ2-5|TRBD2|once
TGTGCCAGCAGTGACTCACCGGGACTAGGGTCACAATGGGAGACCCAGTACTTC
CASSDSPGLGSQWETQYF
>TRBV18|TRBJ2-7|TRBD1|.
TGTGCCAGCTCACCACCGTGGGGACAGGGCGGAAAGACGGACATCTACGAGCAGTACTTC
CASSPPWGQGGKTDIYEQYF
>TRBV19|TRBJ2-1|.|few
TGTGCCAGTACCCCACTAGCCCCGAGCTCCTACAATGAGCAGTTCTTC
CASTPLAPSSYNEQFF
>TRBV11-2|TRBJ2-5|TRBD1|.
TGTGCCAGCAGCTTAAGCCCCAACAGGGGTGAGACCCAGTACTTC
CASSLSPNRGETQYF
>TRBV18|TRBJ1-2|.|.
TGTGCCAGCTCACCCGAGGACGGGGGCTATGGCTACACCTTC
CASSPEDGGYGYTF
>TRBV2|TRBJ2-6|.|once
TGTGCCAGCACGTACTCTGGGGCCAACGTCCTGACTTTC
CASTYSGANVLTF
>TRBV27|TRBJ2-2|TRBD2|.
TGTGCCAGCACCATCGGTCGGGGGGGCGTTTACACCGGGGAGCTGTTTTTT
CASTIGRGGVYTGELFF
>TRBV5-1|TRBJ1-3|.|.
TGCGCCAGCAGCTTATGGGGGGCCACCTCTGGAAACACCATATATTTT
CASSLWGATSGNTIYF
>TRBV6-5|TRBJ1-6|TRBD1|few
TGTGCCAGCAGTTACGAGGGGGCGGGCTACTCACCCCTCCACTTT
CASSYEGAGYSPLHF
>TRBV6-5|TRBJ2-5|.|.
TGTGCCAGCAGTTTACTCATAGGGGATGAGACCCAGTACTTC
CASSLLIGDETQYF
>TRBV15|TRBJ2-7|TRBD2|.
TGTGCCACCAGCAGAGGGGGGGGTTCCTACGAGCAGTACTTC
CATSRGGGSYEQYF
>TRBV5-1|TRBJ1-4|.|.
TGCGCCAGCAGTGTGGGGGCAGCGGGGGAAAAACTGTTTTTT
CASSVGAAGEKLFF
>TRBV27|TRBJ2-2|.|.
TGTGCCAGCACCGGAGGGCCGGTCACCGGGGAGCTGTTTTTT
CASTGGPVTGELFF
>TRBV27|TRBJ1-2|.|.
TGTGCCAGCAGCTTAAGTCTGGACTCGGGGTATGGCTACACCTTC
CASSLSLDSGYGYTF
>TRBV5-1|TRBJ1-1|TRBD1|.
TGCGCCAGCAGCCCAGACAGGGGGCACACTGAAGCTTTCTTT
CASSPDRGHTEAFF
>TRBV7-8|TRBJ2-7|.|.
TGTGCCAGCAGCTTAGTAGACAGCCCCAATTACGAGCAGTACTTC
CASSLVDSPNYEQYF
>TRBV10-3|TRBJ2-1|TRBD2|.
TGTGCCATCAGTGATTATAGGTTAGCGGGGGACAATGAGCAGTTCTTC
CAISDYRLAGDNEQFF
>TRBV9|TRBJ1-6|TRBD1|.
TGTGCCAGCAGCGTAGAACAGGGGCTCAATTCACCCCTCCACTTT
CASSVEQGLNSPLHF
>TRBV7-2|TRBJ1-2|TRBD1|.
TGTGCCAGCAGCTTAAGTGAGGGACAGGCTGCCTATGGCTACACCTTC
CASSLSEGQAAYGYTF
>TRBV6-1|TRBJ1-5|.|.
TGTGCCAGCAGTTCAGGGGCCAGGCAGGATCAGCCCCAGCATTTT
CASSSGARQDQPQHF
>TRBV10-2|TRBJ2-2|TRBD1|.
TGCGCCAGCAGCCCACAGGGGACCGGGGAGCTGTTTTTT
CASSPQGTGELFF
>TRBV2|TRBJ2-2|.|.
TGTGCCAGCAAACAGGAGTCCACCGGGGAGCTGTTTTTT
CASKQESTGELFF
>TRBV5-4|TRBJ1-1|TRBD1|.
TGTGCCAGCAGCTCCGGGACAGGGGGCACTGAAGCTTTCTTT
CASSSGTGGTEAFF
>TRBV20-1|TRBJ2-7|.|.
TGCAGTGCTAGCCGAGAATACGAGCAGTACTTC
CSASREYEQYF
>TRBV7-9|TRBJ2-3|TRBD2|.
TGTGCCAGCAGCTCTAGCGGGGGAACAGATACGCAGTATTTT
CASSSSGGTDTQYF
>TRBV5-6|TRBJ2-1|.|.
TGTGCCAGCAGCTTGGGGAGCAGCGGGTATGACAATGAGCAGTTCTTC
CASSLGSSGYDNEQFF
>TRBV11-3|TRBJ2-6|TRBD1|.
TGTGCCAGCAGCTTAAGGGGGCCTGGGGCCAACGTCCTGACTTTC
CASSLRGPGANVLTF
>TRBV7-9|TRBJ2-1|.|medium-sized
TGTGCCAGCAACTACAATGAGCAGTTCTTC
CASNYNEQFF
>TRBV5-1|TRBJ2-5|.|.
TGCGCCAGCAGCCCGGGAGAGGGGGTGTACGTCCAAGAGACCCAGTACTTC
CASSPGEGVYVQETQYF
>TRBV12-5|TRBJ2-3|TRBD1|.
TGTGCTAGTGGTTTGGCACAGGGGTCCCCTAGCACAGATACGCAGTATTTT
CASGLAQGSPSTDTQYF
>TRBV11-3|TRBJ2-5|.|.
TGTGCCAGCAGCACCAATCAAGAGACCCAGTACTTC
CASSTNQETQYF
>TRBV27|TRBJ1-1|.|.
TGTGCCAGCAGTTCGCCGACGAGGGACACTGAAGCTTTCTTT
CASSSPTRDTEAFF
>TRBV18|TRBJ2-3|TRBD2|.
TGTGCCAGCTCACCCCCGACTAGCGGGGGATATACGCAGTATTTT
CASSPPTSGGYTQYF
>TRBV4-2|TRBJ2-7|TRBD2|few
TGTGCCAGCAGCGACCGCAGCTCGACTAGCGGGAATCCCTACGAGCAGTACTTC
CASSDRSSTSGNPYEQYF
>TRBV18|TRBJ2-1|.|.
TGTGCCAGCTCACTCCGGGCTGCGGATGAGCAGTTCTTC
CASSLRAADEQFF
>TRBV28|TRBJ1-2|.|.
TGTGCCAGCACTCAATGGAGGACAGCTAACTATGGCTACACCTTC
CASTQWRTANYGYTF
>TRBV9|TRBJ1-1|.|.
TGTGCCAGCAGCGTAGTTCGACAACTGAACACTGAAGCTTTCTTT
CASSVVRQLNTEAFF
>TRBV6-1|TRBJ2-5|.|few
TGTGCCAGCAGTGAGGGCCCGGCGTCCCAGACCCAGTACTTC
CASSEGPASQTQYF